The text below deals with one T cell receptor beta chain. No cognate antigen has been identified for it. No qualities accompany the bases; no much larger clone lies one base away. The sample comes from a study of T cells in Graves' hyperthyroidism and ophthalmopathy (dated by TCRdb to between 2018 and 2021). Context from the whole study: Peripheral blood was collected at initial diagnosis, before any treatment. To identify TCR V-J signatures that set the groups apart, the researchers used a discovery cohort of about a hundred patients, made up of under 45 with Graves' ophthalmopathy and about 55 with stable Graves' hyperthyroidism. An independent validation cohort of under 20 hyperthyroidism patients and about 15 patients who later progressed to ophthalmopathy tested prospective prediction of ophthalmopathy. In more than 5 Graves' hyperthyroidism patients, the study also compared T-cell repertoires from thyroid tissue with T-cell repertoires from blood. The 90 or so discovery patients were randomly split 7:3 into training and test sets. According to the paper, TCR Vbeta CDR3 sequencing was carried out on roughly 130 peripheral blood samples, which came from 40 to 45 ophthalmopathy, 80 or so hyperthyroidism and about 17 progressor patients. After sampling, hyperthyroidism patients received methimazole starting at 30 mg daily, and ophthalmopathy patients received high-dose intravenous methylprednisolone. Beyond this particular receptor, the publication reports: Sample size was not statistically predetermined, and blinding of investigators to group allocation was not performed. Blood samples also contained most of the expanded thyroid clonotypes (frequency above 0.001), which suggests that blood repertoires may reflect thyroid immune responses. Ophthalmopathy was separated from stable hyperthyroidism by a 13 V-J signature model, with 85% to 90% sensitivity and 81% to 82% specificity obtained in cross-validation and 80%/75% obtained in testing. In validation, progression to ophthalmopathy was predicted by the model with 70% to 71% sensitivity and roughly 76% specificity, a median of roughly 6 months before onset.

The TCR beta CDR3 regions were amplified from RNA transcripts. For the first round of RT-PCR on the TCR CDR3, the HTBI primer set was used together with the Qiagen OneStep RT-PCR kit. A second multiplex PCR round built the libraries, followed by size selection and purification. Sequencing of the libraries was done on an Illumina HiSeq2000 using paired-end 100 bp reads. Per the original workflow: SOAPnuke was used to process the raw data, with reads discarded if the reads contained adapters or uncalled bases, had a mean Phred below 15, or lacked an exact constant-primer or identifier match. COPE v1.2.5 was used to merge the high-quality paired reads, and each unique nucleotide sequence was defined as a clonotype. MiTCR v1.1 was used to align the clonotypes against IMGT TRBV, TRBD and TRBJ reference segments. The analysis included only V-J combinations with a frequency above 0.0001, which together covered over 98% of the repertoires. A TCS score was defined as the ratio between F50 (clonal expansion) and ExV (chaos), using BLOSUM62-based TCRdist between CDR3 peptides within each V-J. Welch's t-statistics and random forest reduced around 520 V-J features to under 15, which were used in a naive Bayes classifier (R e1071). Through fastp at Q25 and MiXCR, TCRdb rebuilt clones from the public reads, retaining in-frame beta chains. Here each entry gathers all rows of one CDR3 protein and keeps the most common genes and DNA. TCRdb assigned the V and J calls; the authors' analysis was not used. Recorded for this sample are approximately 480,000 distinct CDR3 sequences; 20% to 25% of them occurred a single time. Less than 30% of the sample belongs to the ten largest clones.

V and J are truncated by 7 bases and 5 bases respectively, leaving an intervening sequence of 21 bases. The germline V gene provides CDR1 MNHNS and CDR2 SASEGT. The CDR3 has 15 amino acids, counting the end cysteine and phenylalanine. This entry keeps only the CDR3 DNA: 45 bases, framed from base 1. Stable Graves' hyperthyroidism was defined as the absence of progression to ophthalmopathy over 18 months of follow-up. The hyperthyroidism patients were between 18 and 65 years old and newly diagnosed, with a disease duration of less than 2 months. Any patient with an uncontrolled infection, another autoimmune disease, pregnancy or lactation was excluded. Diagnoses were established on the basis of clinical symptoms, serum thyroxine and TRAb, thyroid ultrasound, and orbital computed tomography. PBMCs were isolated from 7.5 to 10 ml of fresh peripheral blood by Ficoll-Paque density gradient centrifugation. Total RNA was extracted using Trizol reagent, and RNA quality was assessed on an Agilent 2100 Bioanalyzer.

The TCR sequence derives from a man aged 18 to 30 with Graves' hyperthyroidism. The chain is encoded by TRBV6-1 joined to TRBJ2-7, with the D assignment possibly TRBD1 or TRBD2, given 5 matching bases for each. The sample taken for sequencing was blood. Here the CDR3 is given as CASNPRVHRGDEQYF. The DNA sequence is given as TGTGCCAGCAACCCGCGGGTCCACAGAGGGGACGAGCAGTACTTC.